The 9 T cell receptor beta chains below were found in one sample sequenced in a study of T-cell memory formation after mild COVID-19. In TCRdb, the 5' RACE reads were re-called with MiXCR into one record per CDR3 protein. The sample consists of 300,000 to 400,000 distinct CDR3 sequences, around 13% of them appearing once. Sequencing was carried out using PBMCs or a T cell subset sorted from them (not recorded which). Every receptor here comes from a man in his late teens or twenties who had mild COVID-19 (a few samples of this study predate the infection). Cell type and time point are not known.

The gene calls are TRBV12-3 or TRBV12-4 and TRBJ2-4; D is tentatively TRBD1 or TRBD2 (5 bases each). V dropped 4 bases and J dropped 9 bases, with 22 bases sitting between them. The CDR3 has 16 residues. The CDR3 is CASSSTFGTPYGIQYF. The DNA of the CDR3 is TGTGCCAGCAGTTCAACCTTCGGGACCCCTTACGGCATTCAGTACTTC.

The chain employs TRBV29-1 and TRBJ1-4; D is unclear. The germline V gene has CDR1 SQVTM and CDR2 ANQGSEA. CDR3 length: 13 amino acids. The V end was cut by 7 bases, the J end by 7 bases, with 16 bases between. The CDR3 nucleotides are TGCAGCGCCGCAGAGAGGCGAAGTGAAAAACTGTTTTTT. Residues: CSAAERRSEKLFF.

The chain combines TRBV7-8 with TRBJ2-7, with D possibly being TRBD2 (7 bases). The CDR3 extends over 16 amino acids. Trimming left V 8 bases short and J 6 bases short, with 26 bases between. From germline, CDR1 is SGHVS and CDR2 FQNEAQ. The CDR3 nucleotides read TGTGCCAGCGGACCCACGGGGGGCGCATCGGGGGTCGAGCAGTACTTC. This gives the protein CASGPTGGASGVEQYF.

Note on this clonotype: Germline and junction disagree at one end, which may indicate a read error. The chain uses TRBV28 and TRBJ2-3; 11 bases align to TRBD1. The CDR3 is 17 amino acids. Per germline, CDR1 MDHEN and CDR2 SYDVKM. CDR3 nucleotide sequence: TGTGCCAGCAGCTTATCCGGGACAGGGGGAGTTGTAGATACGCAGTATTTT. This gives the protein CASSLSGTGGVVDTQYF.

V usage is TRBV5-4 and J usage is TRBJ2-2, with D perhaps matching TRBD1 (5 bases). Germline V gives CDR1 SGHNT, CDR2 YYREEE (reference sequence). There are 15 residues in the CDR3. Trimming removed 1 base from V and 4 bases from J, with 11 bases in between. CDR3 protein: CASSLKGRGTGELFF. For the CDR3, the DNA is TGTGCCAGCAGCTTGAAGGGGCGAGGCACCGGGGAGCTGTTTTTT. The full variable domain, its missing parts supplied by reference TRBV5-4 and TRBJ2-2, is ETGVTQSPTHLIKTRGQQVTLRCSSQSGHNTVSWYQQALGQGPQFIFQYYREEENGRGNFPPRFSGLQFPNYSSELNVNALELDDSALYLCASSLKGRGTGELFFGEGSRLTVL.

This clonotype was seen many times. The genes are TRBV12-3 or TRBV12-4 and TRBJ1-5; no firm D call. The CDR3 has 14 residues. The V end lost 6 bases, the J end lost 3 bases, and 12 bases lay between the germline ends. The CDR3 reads CASRSDTSNQPQHF. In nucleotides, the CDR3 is TGTGCCAGCAGATCTGACACTTCCAATCAGCCCCAGCATTTT.

The CDR3 protein is CASSLGPPAPEQYF. In nucleotides, the CDR3 is TGTGCCAGCAGCTTAGGCCCCCCAGCTCCCGAGCAGTACTTC. This sequence joins TRBV13 and TRBJ2-7; D not resolved. Germline loops: CDR1 PRHDT, CDR2 FYEKMQ (reference sequence). V dropped 0 bases and J dropped 6 bases, with 12 bases sitting between them. The CDR3 has 14 amino acids.

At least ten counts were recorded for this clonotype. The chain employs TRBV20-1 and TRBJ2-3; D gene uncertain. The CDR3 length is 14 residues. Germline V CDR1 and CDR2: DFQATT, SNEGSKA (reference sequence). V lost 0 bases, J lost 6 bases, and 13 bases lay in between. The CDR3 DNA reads TGCAGTGCTAGAGATCCTGCCCGTGACGATACGCAGTATTTT. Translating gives CSARDPARDDTQYF.

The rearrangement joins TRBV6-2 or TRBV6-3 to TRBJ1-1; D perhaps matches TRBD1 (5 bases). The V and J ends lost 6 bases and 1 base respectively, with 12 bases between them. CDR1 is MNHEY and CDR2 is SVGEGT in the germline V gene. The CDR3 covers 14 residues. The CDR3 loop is CASRTAGSNTEAFF. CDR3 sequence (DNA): TGTGCCAGCAGAACCGCAGGGTCGAACACTGAAGCTTTCTTT.